Following are 6 T cell receptor beta chains from one sample sequenced in a study of shared clonotypes between healthy human individuals. The method was immunoSEQ multiplex PCR; TCRdb's version includes in-frame clones alone and lacks a portion of them. Here the sample spans 2 million to 2.5 million clones, 93% being singletons. The sequencing input was naive CD4+ T cells from PBMCs. Subset denoted: CD45RA+ positively selected. All receptors derive from a man aged 18 to 29 in good health. Some clones in this sample may be carry-over from other donors' samples.

On this clone itself: At the DNA level, this CDR3 is encoded by other sequences in the same sample as well. The rearrangement links TRBV19 to TRBJ2-5; possibly TRBD1 for D (6 bases). From germline, CDR1 is LNHDA and CDR2 SQIVND (reference sequence). The CDR3 loop spans 14 amino acids. Trimming took 4 bases from V and 1 from J, leaving 10 bases between them. The CDR3 region is CASSTTDSQETQYF. CDR3 DNA sequence: TGTGCCAGTAGTACTACGGACAGCCAAGAGACCCAGTACTTC.

V is TRBV7-2 and J is TRBJ2-3; 10 bases fit TRBD1. The CDR3 is made up of 15 amino acids. The J segment lost 3 bases and the V segment lost 6 bases, leaving 6 bases of the junction unmatched. Germline CDR1 is SGHTA and CDR2 is FQGNSA. The CDR3 region is CASRRQGARTDTQYF. CDR3 sequence (DNA): TGTGCCAGCAGAAGACAGGGGGCAAGAACAGATACGCAGTATTTT.

The chain joins TRBV4-1 to TRBJ1-5, with 7 bases fitting TRBD1. V dropped 1 base and J dropped 7; count of bases not matched to a gene: 10. The CDR3 sequence is 16 residues long. CDR1 is MGHRA and CDR2 is YSYEKL in the germline V gene. Written as DNA, the CDR3 is TGCGCCAGCAGCCAAGGGACGACAGGGAGGATCCAGCCCCAGCATTTT. Its protein product is CASSQGTTGRIQPQHF.

This rearrangement joins TRBV11-2 to TRBJ1-3; D is uncertain. This CDR3 comprises 16 residues. The germline CDR1 and CDR2 sequences are SGHAT and FQNNGV. The V end was cut by 5 bases, the J end by 0 bases, with 14 bases between. Here the CDR3 DNA reads TGTGCCAGCAGCGCAGACGGGGAGAGCTCTGGAAACACCATATATTTT. Encoded protein: CASSADGESSGNTIYF.

This clone was recorded once. V usage is TRBV5-4 and J usage is TRBJ2-7; possibly TRBD1 or TRBD2 for D (5 bases each). V lost 3 bases and J 5 bases, leaving 15 bases between the germline ends. The CDR3 length is 14 residues. Germline V gene lookup returns CDR1 SGHNT and CDR2 YYREEE (reference sequence). This CDR3 is CASSWDLTGDEQYF. In DNA, the CDR3 is TGTGCCAGCAGCTGGGACCTGACCGGGGACGAGCAGTACTTC. Full variable domain (outside the CDR3, taken from reference TRBV5-4 and TRBJ2-7): ETGVTQSPTHLIKTRGQQVTLRCSSQSGHNTVSWYQQALGQGPQFIFQYYREEENGRGNFPPRFSGLQFPNYSSELNVNALELDDSALYLCASSWDLTGDEQYFGPGTRLTVT.

The chain couples TRBV30 to TRBJ1-4, with D possibly matching TRBD1 (5 bases). The V gene's germline CDR1 is GTSNPN and CDR2 SVGIG (reference sequence). V was clipped by 2 bases and J by 5 bases, with 18 bases between them. The CDR3 covers 16 residues. The CDR3 protein is CAWSPGEGQGNEKLFF. DNA of the CDR3: TGTGCCTGGAGTCCCGGGGAGGGGCAGGGCAATGAAAAACTGTTTTTT. Supplemented by reference TRBV30 and TRBJ1-4, the full variable domain reads SQTIHQWPATLVQPVGSPLSLECTVEGTSNPNLYWYRQAAGRGLQLLFYSVGIGQISSEVPQNLSASRPQDRQFILSSKKLLLSDSGFYLCAWSPGEGQGNEKLFFGSGTQLSVL.